This T cell receptor beta chain was recovered during a study of cytomegalovirus exposure and HLA in healthy donors. Study results and limitations: Immune exposure information available was restricted to CMV serostatus.

The PCR was carried out with 60 Vbeta primers and 13 Jbeta primers. TCRdb keeps only in-frame clones here, not all; method: immunoSEQ multiplex PCR. Among about 150,000 clones listed, approximately 80% were seen once. Looked up from germline, CDR1 is MNHNS and CDR2 is SASEGT. The V end was cut by 3 bases, the J end by 4 bases, with 16 bases between. CDR3 length: 15 residues. On this clone: Its antigen remains unknown.

The sequenced material came from PBMCs. This clonotype was obtained from a man aged 18 to 30 in good health and CMV-seronegative. V and J are TRBV6-1 and TRBJ2-7; possibly TRBD2 for D (6 bases). The CDR3 DNA reads TGTGCCAGCAGTGAGATGGGAGGCTATATTTACGAGCAGTACTTC. It translates to CASSEMGGYIYEQYF.